Listed here is a single TCR beta chain. Its cognate antigen has yet to be identified. Per-base quality was not reported, and no clone a single base away is much larger than it. Libraries came from the immunoSEQ multiplex PCR assay. TCRdb obtained this table from immuneACCESS and retained in-frame rearrangements with V and J assigned. These tables miss some clones; where compared with another copy, unresolved V genes account for less than half of the shortfall, and the remainder is unexplained. The sample table shows tens of thousands of clones, and 94% are seen once. Together, the top ten hold about 0.37% of the sample. This specimen belongs to a study of T cell changes during pregnancy in multiple sclerosis (dated by TCRdb to between 2019 and 2020). Regarding the study in general: In women with multiple sclerosis, the researchers looked at how the T cell repertoire shifted as pregnancy progressed.

V has 6 bases trimmed and J has 1 base trimmed; junction bases matching no gene number 9. The germline V gene (reference sequence) provides CDR1 MNHEY and CDR2 SMNVEV. The CDR3, cysteine through phenylalanine, is 15 amino acids long. The read is trimmed to its CDR3 DNA, 45 bases read in frame from base 1. Sample: CD4+ T cells from peripheral blood mononuclear cells, taken after pregnancy. The rearranged segments are TRBV27 and TRBJ2-7; 7 of the junction bases match TRBD1. The TCR was taken from a female donor with multiple sclerosis, enrolled in a pregnancy study. The CDR3 has the sequence CASRPIQGVSYEQYF. The DNA sequence follows: TGTGCCAGCAGGCCCATCCAGGGGGTATCCTACGAGCAGTACTTC.